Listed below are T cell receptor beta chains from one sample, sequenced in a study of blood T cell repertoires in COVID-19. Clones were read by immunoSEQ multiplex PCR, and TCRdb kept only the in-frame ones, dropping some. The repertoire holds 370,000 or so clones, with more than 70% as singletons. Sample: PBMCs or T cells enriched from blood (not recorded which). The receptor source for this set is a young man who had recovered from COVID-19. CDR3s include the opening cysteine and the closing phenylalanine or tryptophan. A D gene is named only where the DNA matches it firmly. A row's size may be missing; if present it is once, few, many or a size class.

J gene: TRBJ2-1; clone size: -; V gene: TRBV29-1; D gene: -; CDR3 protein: CSVEGEGGNEQFF; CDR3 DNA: TGCAGCGTTGAGGGGGAAGGGGGCAATGAGCAGTTCTTC
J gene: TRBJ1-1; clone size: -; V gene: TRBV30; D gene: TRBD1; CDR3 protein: CAWTQPGQGLFF; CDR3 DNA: TGTGCCTGGACTCAACCGGGACAGGGGCTTTTCTTT
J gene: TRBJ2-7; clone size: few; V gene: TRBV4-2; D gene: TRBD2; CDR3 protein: CASSPGGAGGLSYEQYF; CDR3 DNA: TGTGCCAGCAGCCCCGGTGGTGCGGGGGGCCTCTCCTACGAGCAGTACTTC
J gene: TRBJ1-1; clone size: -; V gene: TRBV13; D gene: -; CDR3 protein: CASSLDGRAATEAFF; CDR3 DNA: TGTGCCAGCAGCTTAGACGGCAGGGCGGCTACTGAAGCTTTCTTT
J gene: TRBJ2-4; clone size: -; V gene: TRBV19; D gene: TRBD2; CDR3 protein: CASSGGAEAIQYF; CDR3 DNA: TGTGCCAGTAGCGGGGGGGCAGAGGCCATTCAGTACTTC
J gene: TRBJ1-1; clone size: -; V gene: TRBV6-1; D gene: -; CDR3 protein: CASSDRGPLNAEAFF; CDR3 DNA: TGTGCCAGCAGTGACAGGGGACCCCTTAACGCTGAAGCTTTCTTT
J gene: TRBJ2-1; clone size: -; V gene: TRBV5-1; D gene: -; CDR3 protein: CASSLRPDGDNEQFF; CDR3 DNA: TGCGCCAGCAGCTTGCGGCCTGACGGGGACAATGAGCAGTTCTTC
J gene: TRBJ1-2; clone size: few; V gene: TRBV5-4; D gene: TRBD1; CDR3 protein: CASSPGQGLGYGYTF; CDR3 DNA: TGTGCCAGCAGCCCTGGACAGGGATTGGGCTATGGCTACACCTTC
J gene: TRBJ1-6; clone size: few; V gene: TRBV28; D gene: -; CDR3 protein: CASSFTVYNSPLHF; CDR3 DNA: TGTGCCAGCAGTTTTACGGTCTATAATTCACCCCTCCACTTT
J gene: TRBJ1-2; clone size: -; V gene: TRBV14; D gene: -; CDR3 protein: CASSQDLNFGYTF; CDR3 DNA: TGTGCCAGCAGCCAAGACCTTAACTTCGGCTACACCTTC
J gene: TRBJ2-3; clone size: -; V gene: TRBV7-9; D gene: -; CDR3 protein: CATTQRTSTDTQYF; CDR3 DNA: TGTGCCACCACACAGAGAACTAGCACAGATACGCAGTATTTT
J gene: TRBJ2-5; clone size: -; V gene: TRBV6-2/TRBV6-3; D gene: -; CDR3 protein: CASSYPREETQYF; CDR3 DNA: TGTGCCAGCAGTTATCCAAGGGAGGAGACCCAGTACTTC
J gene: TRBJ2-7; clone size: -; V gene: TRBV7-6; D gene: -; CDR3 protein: CASSWGDQGHYEQYF; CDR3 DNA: TGTGCCAGCAGCTGGGGGGATCAGGGCCACTACGAGCAGTACTTC
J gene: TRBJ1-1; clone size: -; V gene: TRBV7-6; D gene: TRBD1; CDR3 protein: CASSTPGQGAPNTEAFF; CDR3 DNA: TGTGCCAGCAGCACTCCGGGACAGGGGGCACCGAACACTGAAGCTTTCTTT
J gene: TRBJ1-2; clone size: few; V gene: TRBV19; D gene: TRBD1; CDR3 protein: CAGWTGNGYTF; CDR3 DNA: TGTGCCGGATGGACAGGGAATGGCTACACCTTC
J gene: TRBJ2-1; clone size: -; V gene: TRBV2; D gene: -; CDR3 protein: CASSEGPRYNEQFF; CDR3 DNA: TGTGCCAGCAGTGAGGGGCCTAGGTACAATGAGCAGTTCTTC
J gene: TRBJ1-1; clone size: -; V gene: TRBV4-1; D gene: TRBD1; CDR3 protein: CASSPSPGGTEAFF; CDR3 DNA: TGCGCCAGCAGCCCATCCCCAGGGGGCACTGAAGCTTTCTTT
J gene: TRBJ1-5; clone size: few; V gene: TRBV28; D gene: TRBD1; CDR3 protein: CAGQGGDIGNQPQHF; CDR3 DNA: TGTGCCGGACAGGGGGGAGATATCGGCAATCAGCCCCAGCATTTT
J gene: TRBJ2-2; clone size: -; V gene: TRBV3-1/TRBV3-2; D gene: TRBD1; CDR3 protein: CASSQDSGQLNTGELFF; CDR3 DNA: TGTGCCAGCAGCCAAGACTCGGGACAGCTGAACACCGGGGAGCTGTTTTTT
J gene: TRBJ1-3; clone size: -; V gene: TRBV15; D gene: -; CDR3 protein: CATNRQAHYSGNTIYF; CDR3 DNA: TGTGCCACCAATCGACAGGCGCATTATTCTGGAAACACCATATATTTT
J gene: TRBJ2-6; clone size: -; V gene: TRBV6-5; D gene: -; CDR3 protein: CASILASGANVLTF; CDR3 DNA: TGTGCCAGCATTCTAGCCTCTGGGGCCAACGTCCTGACTTTC
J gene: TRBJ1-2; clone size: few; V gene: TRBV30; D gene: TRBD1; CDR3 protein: CAWGELGTGVTF; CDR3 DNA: TGTGCCTGGGGGGAACTCGGGACAGGGGTTACCTTC
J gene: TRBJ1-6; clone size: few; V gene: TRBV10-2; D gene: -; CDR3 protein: CASSWAGEGSPLHF; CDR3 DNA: TGCGCCAGCAGTTGGGCAGGGGAAGGCTCACCCCTCCACTTT
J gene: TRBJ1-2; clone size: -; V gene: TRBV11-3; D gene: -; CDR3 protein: CASSLVLRGSSYGYTF; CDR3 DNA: TGTGCCAGCAGCTTAGTCCTCAGGGGATCCTCTTATGGCTACACCTTC
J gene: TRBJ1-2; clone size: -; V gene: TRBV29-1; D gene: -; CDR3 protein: CSVDAPGVGYTF; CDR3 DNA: TGCAGCGTTGATGCCCCAGGGGTTGGCTACACCTTC
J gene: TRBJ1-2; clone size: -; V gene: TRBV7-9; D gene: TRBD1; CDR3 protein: CASSPTGNYGYTF; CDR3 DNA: TGTGCCAGCAGCCCGACAGGGAACTATGGCTACACCTTC
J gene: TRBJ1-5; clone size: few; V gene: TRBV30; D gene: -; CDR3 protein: CAWSVQGAQPQHF; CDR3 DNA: TGTGCCTGGAGTGTACAGGGAGCCCAGCCCCAGCATTTT
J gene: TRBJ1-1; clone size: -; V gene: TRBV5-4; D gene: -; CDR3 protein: CASTYAGAGNTEAFF; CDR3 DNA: TGTGCCAGCACCTACGCGGGGGCCGGGAACACTGAAGCTTTCTTT
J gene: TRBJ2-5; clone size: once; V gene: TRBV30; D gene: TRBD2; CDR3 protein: CAWSLTSGQETQYF; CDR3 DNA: TGTGCCTGGAGCCTGACTAGCGGACAAGAGACCCAGTACTTC
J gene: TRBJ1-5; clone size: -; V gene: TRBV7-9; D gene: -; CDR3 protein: CASSPYPNQPQHF; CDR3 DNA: TGTGCCAGCAGCCCGTATCCCAATCAGCCCCAGCATTTT
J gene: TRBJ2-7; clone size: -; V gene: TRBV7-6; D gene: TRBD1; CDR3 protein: CASSSGTASYEQYF; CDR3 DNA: TGTGCCAGCAGCTCCGGGACAGCCTCCTACGAGCAGTACTTC
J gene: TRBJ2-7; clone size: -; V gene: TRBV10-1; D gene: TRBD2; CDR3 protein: CASSEGVAGGNEQYF; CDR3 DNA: TGCGCCAGCAGTGAGGGGGTAGCGGGGGGCAACGAGCAGTACTTC
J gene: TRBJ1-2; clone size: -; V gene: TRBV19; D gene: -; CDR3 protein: CASSIGFRDYGYTF; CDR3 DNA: TGTGCCAGTAGTATAGGTTTCCGAGACTATGGCTACACCTTC
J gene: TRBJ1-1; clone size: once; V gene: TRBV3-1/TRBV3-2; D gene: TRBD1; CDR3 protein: CASSHNTGTGRYTEAFF; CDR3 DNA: TGTGCCAGCAGCCATAATACCGGGACAGGGAGGTACACTGAAGCTTTCTTT
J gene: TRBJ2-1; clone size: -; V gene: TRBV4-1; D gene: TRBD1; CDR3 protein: CASSQVTQGTPNEQFF; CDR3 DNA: TGCGCCAGCAGCCAAGTTACACAGGGGACGCCCAATGAGCAGTTCTTC
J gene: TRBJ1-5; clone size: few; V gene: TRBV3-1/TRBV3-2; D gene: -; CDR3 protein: CASSQGHSSNQPQHF; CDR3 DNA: TGTGCCAGCAGCCAAGGGCATTCGAGCAATCAGCCCCAGCATTTT
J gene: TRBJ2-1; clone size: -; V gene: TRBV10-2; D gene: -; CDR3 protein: CASSEGRAGEQFF; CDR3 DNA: TGCGCCAGCAGTGAGGGAAGGGCGGGGGAGCAGTTCTTC
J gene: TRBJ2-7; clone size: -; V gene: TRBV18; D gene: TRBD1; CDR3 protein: CASSLGQLPQQYF; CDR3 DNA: TGTGCCAGCTCACTGGGACAGCTCCCTCAGCAGTACTTC
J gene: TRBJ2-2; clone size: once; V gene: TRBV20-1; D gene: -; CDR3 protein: CSARSVGELFF; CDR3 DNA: TGCAGTGCCAGGTCTGTCGGGGAGCTGTTTTTT
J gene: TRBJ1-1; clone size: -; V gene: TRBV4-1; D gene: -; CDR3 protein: CASSPIGSRPMNTEAFF; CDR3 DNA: TGCGCCAGCAGCCCTATTGGGAGTCGTCCCATGAACACTGAAGCTTTCTTT
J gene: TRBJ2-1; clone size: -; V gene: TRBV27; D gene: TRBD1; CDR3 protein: CASSSTGGWGYNEQFF; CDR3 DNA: TGTGCCAGCAGTTCTACAGGGGGCTGGGGTTACAATGAGCAGTTCTTC
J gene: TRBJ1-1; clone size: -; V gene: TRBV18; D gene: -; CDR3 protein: CASSTTSDTEAFF; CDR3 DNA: TGTGCCAGCTCAACAACTAGCGACACTGAAGCTTTCTTT
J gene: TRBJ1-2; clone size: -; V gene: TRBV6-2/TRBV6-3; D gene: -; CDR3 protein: CASTPDSYGYTF; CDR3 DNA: TGTGCCAGCACCCCGGACAGCTATGGCTACACCTTC
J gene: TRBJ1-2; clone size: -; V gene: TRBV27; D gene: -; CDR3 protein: CASSLFPGDGYTF; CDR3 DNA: TGTGCCAGCAGTTTATTCCCAGGGGATGGCTACACCTTC
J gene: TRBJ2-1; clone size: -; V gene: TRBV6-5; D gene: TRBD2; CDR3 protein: CASRSGGTGYNEQFF; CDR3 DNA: TGTGCCAGCAGGTCCGGGGGGACTGGCTACAATGAGCAGTTCTTC
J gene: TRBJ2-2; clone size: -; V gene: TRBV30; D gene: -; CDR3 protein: CAWSVRTGELFF; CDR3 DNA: TGTGCCTGGAGTGTGCGGACCGGGGAGCTGTTTTTT
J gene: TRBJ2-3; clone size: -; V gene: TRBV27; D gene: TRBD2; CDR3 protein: CASSWREADTQYF; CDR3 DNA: TGTGCCAGCAGTTGGCGGGAGGCAGATACGCAGTATTTT
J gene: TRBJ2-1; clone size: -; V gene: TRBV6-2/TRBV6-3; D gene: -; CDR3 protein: CASSLGTPYNEQFF; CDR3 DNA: TGTGCCAGCAGTTTGGGGACACCCTACAATGAGCAGTTCTTC
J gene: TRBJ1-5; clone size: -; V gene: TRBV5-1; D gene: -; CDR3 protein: CASSFNGQLNQPQHF; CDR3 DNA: TGCGCCAGCAGCTTTAATGGACAGCTCAATCAGCCCCAGCATTTT
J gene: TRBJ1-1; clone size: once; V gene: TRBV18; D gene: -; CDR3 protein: CASSPQGKGTEAFF; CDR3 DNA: TGTGCCAGCTCACCTCAGGGTAAGGGCACTGAAGCTTTCTTT
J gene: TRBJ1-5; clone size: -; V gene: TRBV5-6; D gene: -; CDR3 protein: CASRGDSSNQPQHF; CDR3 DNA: TGTGCCAGCAGGGGGGACTCTAGCAATCAGCCCCAGCATTTT